This TCR beta chain was found in a study of cytomegalovirus exposure and HLA in healthy donors. For this clone: Antigen specificity is unknown.

Looked up from germline, CDR1 is MNHNS and CDR2 is SASEGT. Trimming shortened V by 7 bases and J by 4 bases, and 17 bases separated the two germline ends. CDR3 length equals 14 residues. The study ran its PCR with 60 Vbeta and 13 Jbeta primers. Profiled with immunoSEQ multiplex PCR; TCRdb holds only in-frame clones, not every one. The data contain tens of thousands of clones, about 73% of them singletons. Whole-study findings and limits: There were several of the most significant clusters that appeared linked to common viral pathogens in a later analysis.

V usage is TRBV6-1 and J usage is TRBJ2-7; possibly TRBD1 for D (6 bases). The material sequenced was PBMCs. This receptor was taken from a woman in her twenties or thirties in good health and CMV-seronegative. CDR3 residues: CASTVEGHLYEQYF. The DNA of the CDR3 is TGTGCCAGCACCGTTGAGGGACATCTTTACGAGCAGTACTTC.